This T cell receptor (beta chain) was sequenced in a study of long-term antiretroviral therapy in people with HIV. Deletions cut 3 bases from V and 9 bases from J, with 12 bases between. CDR3 length equals 13 residues. Germline CDR1 and CDR2: SGHTA and FQGTGA. Samples held about 0.9-10 million cryopreserved PBMC before DNA extraction. Assay version v3.0 of immunoSEQ was used, and it was run at survey level. Sequencing efforts were directed toward about 40,000-50,000 T-cell genomes per sample. TCRdb's table, derived via immunoSEQ multiplex PCR, lists solely in-frame clones and lacks some. Among 35,000 to 45,000 clones listed, 70% to 90% were seen once. Study-wide findings and caveats: ART adherence, viral resistance and therapy changes went undocumented.

This clone has just one count. Antigen specificity is unknown. The origin of this receptor is a man between 18 and 29 years old with HIV. Sample: unsorted PBMCs, taken 2.2 years after starting antiretroviral therapy. This sequence joins TRBV7-3 and TRBJ1-5; a weak D match, TRBD1 (5 bases). CDR3 bases: TGTGCCAGCAGCTTCCATGGGGGTTCGCCCCAGCATTTT. Its protein product is CASSFHGGSPQHF. Looking up the rest from reference TRBV7-3 and TRBJ1-5 gives the full variable domain: GAGVSQTPSNKVTEKGKYVELRCDPISGHTALYWYRQSLGQGPEFLIYFQGTGAADDSGLPNDRFFAVRPEGSVSTLKIQRTERGDSAVYLCASSFHGGSPQHFGDGTRLSIL.